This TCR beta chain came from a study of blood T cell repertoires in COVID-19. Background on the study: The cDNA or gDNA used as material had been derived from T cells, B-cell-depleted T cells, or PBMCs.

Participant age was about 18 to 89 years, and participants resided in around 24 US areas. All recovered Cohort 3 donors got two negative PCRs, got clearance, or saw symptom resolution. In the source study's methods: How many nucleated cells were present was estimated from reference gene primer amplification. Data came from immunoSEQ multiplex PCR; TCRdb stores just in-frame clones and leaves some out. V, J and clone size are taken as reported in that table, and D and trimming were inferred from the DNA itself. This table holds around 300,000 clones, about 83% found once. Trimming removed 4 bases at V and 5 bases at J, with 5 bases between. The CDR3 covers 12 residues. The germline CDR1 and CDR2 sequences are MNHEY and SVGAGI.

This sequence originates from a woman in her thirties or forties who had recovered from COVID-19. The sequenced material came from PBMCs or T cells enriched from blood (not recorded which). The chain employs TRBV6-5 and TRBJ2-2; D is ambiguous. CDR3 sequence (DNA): TGTGCCAGCAGTTTTCATACCGGGGAGCTGTTTTTT. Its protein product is CASSFHTGELFF.